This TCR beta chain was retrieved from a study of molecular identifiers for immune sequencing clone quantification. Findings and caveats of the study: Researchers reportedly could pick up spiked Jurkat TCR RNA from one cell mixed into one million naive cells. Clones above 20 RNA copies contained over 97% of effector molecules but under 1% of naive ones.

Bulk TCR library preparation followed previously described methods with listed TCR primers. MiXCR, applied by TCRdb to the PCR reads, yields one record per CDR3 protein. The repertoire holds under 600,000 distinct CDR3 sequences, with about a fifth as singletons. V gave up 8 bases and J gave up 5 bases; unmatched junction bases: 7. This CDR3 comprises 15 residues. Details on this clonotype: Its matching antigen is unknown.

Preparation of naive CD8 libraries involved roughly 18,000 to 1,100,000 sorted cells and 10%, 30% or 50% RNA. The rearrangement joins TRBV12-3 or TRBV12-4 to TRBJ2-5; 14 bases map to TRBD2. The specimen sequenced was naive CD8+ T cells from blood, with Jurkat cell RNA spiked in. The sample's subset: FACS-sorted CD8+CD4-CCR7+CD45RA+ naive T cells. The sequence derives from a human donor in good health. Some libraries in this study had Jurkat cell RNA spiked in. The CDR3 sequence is CASRRTSGGLETQYF. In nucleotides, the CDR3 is TGTGCCAGCCGAAGGACTAGCGGGGGGCTGGAGACCCAGTACTTC.